The rows below give T cell receptor beta chains drawn from one sample of a study of blood T cell repertoires in COVID-19. Clones were sequenced by immunoSEQ multiplex PCR, and TCRdb holds only the in-frame ones, with some missing. The sample shows around 39,000 clones, 80% to 90% of them seen only once. Source material: peripheral blood. The receptor source for this set is a human donor in a cohort sampled during active COVID-19. Each CDR3 is given with its conserved first and last residue. The order of the fields is V gene, D gene, J gene, clone size, CDR3 protein, CDR3 DNA. A D gene is named only where the DNA matches it firmly. Clone size appears in some rows only: once, few, many, or a class for an expanded clone.

TRBV4-1	-	TRBJ1-6	once	CASSQAGFSYNSPLHF	TGCGCCAGCAGCCAAGCGGGTTTCTCCTATAATTCACCCCTCCACTTT
TRBV2	TRBD1	TRBJ1-5	-	CASSDLSGGDQPQHF	TGTGCCAGCAGTGATCTTTCAGGGGGCGATCAGCCCCAGCATTTT
TRBV6-5	TRBD1	TRBJ1-5	-	CASRPPGTGDQPQHF	TGTGCCAGCAGACCACCCGGGACAGGGGATCAGCCCCAGCATTTT
TRBV6-5	TRBD2	TRBJ2-1	-	CASSYAGGRYNEQFF	TGTGCCAGCAGTTACGCGGGGGGGCGTTACAATGAGCAGTTCTTC
TRBV4-1	-	TRBJ2-5	-	CASRRGEGETQYF	TGCGCCAGTCGGAGGGGCGAAGGGGAGACCCAGTACTTC
TRBV4-1	-	TRBJ2-7	-	CASSQDVFQGGNPITFEQYF	TGCGCCAGCAGCCAAGATGTCTTTCAGGGCGGAAACCCCATTACGTTCGAGCAGTACTTC
TRBV16	-	TRBJ1-2	medium-sized	CASSQFGGRGYTF	TGTGCCAGCAGCCAATTCGGAGGGAGGGGCTACACCTTC
TRBV18	TRBD2	TRBJ2-1	-	CASSPVTSGRVSSYNEQFF	TGTGCCAGCTCACCGGTGACTAGCGGGAGGGTTAGCTCCTACAATGAGCAGTTCTTC
TRBV15	-	TRBJ2-3	-	CATSRDRPTDTQYF	TGTGCCACCAGCAGAGACAGGCCAACAGATACGCAGTATTTT
TRBV6-5	TRBD1	TRBJ2-7	-	CASQLSGTGAEQYF	TGTGCCAGCCAGTTATCCGGGACAGGGGCCGAGCAGTACTTC
TRBV6-5	-	TRBJ2-7	-	CASSQKTGSSYEQYF	TGTGCCAGCAGTCAAAAAACAGGGAGCTCCTACGAGCAGTACTTC
TRBV30	-	TRBJ1-6	-	CAWSGGTTPNSPLHF	TGTGCCTGGAGTGGGGGGACTACCCCTAATTCACCCCTCCACTTT
TRBV7-2	-	TRBJ2-3	-	CASSLGGTVTQYF	TGTGCCAGCAGCTTAGGGGGGACTGTTACGCAGTATTTT
TRBV5-4	TRBD2	TRBJ2-1	-	CASSFGGGAGEQFF	TGTGCCAGCAGCTTCGGCGGGGGGGCCGGGGAGCAGTTCTTC
TRBV7-8	-	TRBJ2-5	-	CASSLVGVGETQYF	TGTGCCAGCAGCTTAGTAGGGGTAGGAGAGACCCAGTACTTC
TRBV19	-	TRBJ2-2	-	CASSNFWNTGELFF	TGTGCCAGTAGTAACTTCTGGAACACCGGGGAGCTGTTTTTT
TRBV30	TRBD2	TRBJ2-1	-	CAWSRLAGSSYNEQFF	TGTGCCTGGAGTAGATTAGCGGGGAGCTCCTACAATGAGCAGTTCTTC